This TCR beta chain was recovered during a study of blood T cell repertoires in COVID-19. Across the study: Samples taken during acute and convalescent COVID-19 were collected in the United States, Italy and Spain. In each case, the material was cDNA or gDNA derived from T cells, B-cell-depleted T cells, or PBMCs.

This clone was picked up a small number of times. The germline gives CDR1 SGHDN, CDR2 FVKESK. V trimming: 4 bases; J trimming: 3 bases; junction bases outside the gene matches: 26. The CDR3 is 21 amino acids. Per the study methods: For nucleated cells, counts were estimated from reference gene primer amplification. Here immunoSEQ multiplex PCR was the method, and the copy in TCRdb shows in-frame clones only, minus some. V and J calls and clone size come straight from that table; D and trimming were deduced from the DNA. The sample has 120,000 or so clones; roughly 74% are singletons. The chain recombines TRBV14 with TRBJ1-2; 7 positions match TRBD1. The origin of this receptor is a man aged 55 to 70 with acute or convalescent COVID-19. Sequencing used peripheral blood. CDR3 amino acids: CASSPPRGLWDRERADYGYTF. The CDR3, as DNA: TGTGCCAGCAGCCCGCCAAGGGGTTTATGGGACAGAGAGAGAGCTGACTATGGCTACACCTTC.